Following are 25 T cell receptor beta chains from one sample sequenced in a study of CD8 T cells in ankylosing spondylitis. TCRdb re-analysed the 5' RACE reads in MiXCR, keeping a single row per CDR3 protein. The sample holds tens of thousands of distinct CDR3 sequences, 9.5% to 11% seen once. Input material: blood, either unsorted or a sorted T cell fraction (not recorded which). These receptors all come from a male donor with ankylosing spondylitis or in good health (not recorded which).

This clonotype was found many times. V and J are TRBV5-1 and TRBJ2-5, with unresolved D. Germline CDR1 SGHRS, CDR2 YFSETQ. V lost 4 bases and J lost 4, with 14 bases in between. CDR3 length equals 14 residues. The DNA of the CDR3 is TGCGCCAGCAGCCCTGGCTTCAACCCAGAGACCCAGTACTTC. The encoded protein is CASSPGFNPETQYF.

V and J are TRBV7-2 and TRBJ2-7; 8 bases agree with TRBD2. CDR3 length: 15 amino acids. Looked up from germline, CDR1 is SGHTA and CDR2 is FQGNSA. V trimming: 4 bases; J trimming: 1 base; junction bases outside the gene matches: 6. The CDR3 sequence is CASSWGSGASYEQYF. The CDR3 DNA sequence: TGTGCCAGCAGCTGGGGTAGCGGGGCATCCTACGAGCAGTACTTC. Together with reference TRBV7-2 and TRBJ2-7, the CDR3 gives the full variable domain: GAGVSQSPSNKVTEKGKDVELRCDPISGHTALYWYRQSLGQGLEFLIYFQGNSAPDKSGLPSDRFSAERTGGSVSTLTIQRTQQEDSAVYLCASSWGSGASYEQYFGPGTRLTVT.

This clonotype came up many times. V and J are TRBV10-3 and TRBJ1-2; D gene uncertain. The V gene's germline CDR1 is ENHRY and CDR2 SYGVKD. V lost 4 bases and J 0 bases, leaving 12 bases between the germline ends. The CDR3 runs 15 residues. The CDR3 DNA reads as TGTGCCATCAGTGCCGAGAGGGAGTCTAACTATGGCTACACCTTC. Encoded protein: CAISAERESNYGYTF.

This clonotype occurred many times. This chain joins TRBV29-1 and TRBJ1-1; maybe TRBD1 (6 bases). The CDR3 is 12 amino acids. CDR1 is SQVTM and CDR2 is ANQGSEA in the germline V gene. V shed 8 bases and J shed 10 bases, with 20 bases lying between them. The CDR3 here is CSIVTGFYGAFF. CDR3 bases: TGCAGCATCGTTACAGGGTTTTATGGAGCTTTCTTT.

The chain recombines TRBV11-2 with TRBJ2-4; 9 nucleotides line up with TRBD1. This CDR3 comprises 16 residues. The V gene's germline CDR1 is SGHAT and CDR2 FQNNGV. The V and J ends lost 1 base and 2 bases, in that order; junction bases with no gene match: 3. The CDR3 DNA follows: TGTGCCAGCAGCTTAGGGACAGGGGATTCCAAAAACATTCAGTACTTC. The encoded protein is CASSLGTGDSKNIQYF.

This clonotype was picked up many times. The CDR3: CSVEESVEAFF. The CDR3 DNA follows: TGCAGCGTTGAAGAGTCAGTTGAAGCTTTCTTT. The genes are TRBV29-1 and TRBJ1-1; D uncertain. This CDR3 spans 11 amino acids. V was clipped by 0 bases and J by 7 bases, with 6 bases between them. Germline values: CDR1 SQVTM, CDR2 ANQGSEA.

This clonotype was counted many times. The chain carries TRBV12-3 or TRBV12-4 and TRBJ2-5; D is unresolved. Trimming left V 7 bases short and J 3 bases short, with 6 bases between. The CDR3 loop spans 11 amino acids. The CDR3 coding sequence is TGTGCCAGCACTCCAAAAGAGACCCAGTACTTC. Amino acid sequence: CASTPKETQYF.

Points on this clonotype: This may be a read error: a much more frequent sequence differs by one nucleotide. J is TRBJ1-1 and V is TRBV3-1; D is possibly TRBD1 (6 bases). CDR3 length: 15 residues. Germline CDR1 and CDR2: LGHDT and YNNKEL (reference sequence). The CDR3 DNA follows: TGTGCCAGCAGCCAAGGGCGGGGGGCGATCACTAAAGCTTTCTTT. Its translation is CASSQGRGAITKAFF.

Of note for this clonotype: This may arise from a read error, as a much more abundant clone is one base away. The chain is built from TRBV29-1 and TRBJ1-1, with D hard to call. Germline V gene data show CDR1 as SQVTM and CDR2 as ANQGSEA. The CDR3 runs to 10 residues. The DNA of the CDR3 is TGCAGCGTTTTGAACACTGCAGCTTTCTTT. It encodes CSVLNTAAFF.

By share, this clonotype counts as medium-sized. The rearrangement links TRBV6-2 or TRBV6-3 to TRBJ1-1, with D possibly being TRBD1 (5 bases). Deletions cut 8 bases from V and 7 bases from J, with 14 bases between. The germline CDR1 and CDR2 sequences are MNHEY and SVGEGT. CDR3 length: 12 amino acids. Written as DNA, the CDR3 is TGTGCCAGCTCCATCGGGGGAAGTGAAGCTTTCTTT. Protein: CASSIGGSEAFF.

The rearrangement links TRBV12-3 or TRBV12-4 to TRBJ1-4; 7 bases match TRBD1. Losses at the gene ends were 5 bases for V and 8 bases for J; bases not matched to a gene: 8. The CDR3 is made up of 14 amino acids. The CDR3, as DNA: TGTGCCAGCAGTCCTAGACAGGGTTTCGAAAAACTGTTTTTT. Its translation is CASSPRQGFEKLFF.

This clonotype was counted at least ten times. This chain joins TRBV9 and TRBJ2-7, with 11 bases identical to TRBD2. Germline assignment: CDR1 SGDLS and CDR2 YYNGEE. The junction had 2 bases not matched to a gene; V was cut back by 2 bases and J by 7 bases. This CDR3 contains 13 residues. CDR3 in amino acids: CASSVSGGAEQYF. In nucleotides, the CDR3 is TGTGCCAGCAGCGTTAGCGGGGGGGCGGAGCAGTACTTC.

The chain recombines TRBV11-2 with TRBJ1-1; 9 nucleotides align to TRBD1. Losses at the gene ends were 2 bases for V and 0 bases for J; bases not matched to a gene: 10. CDR1 is SGHAT, CDR2 FQNNGV, per germline. The CDR3 runs to 18 residues. CDR3 region: CASSLRPGQGSMNTEAFF. The CDR3 DNA is TGTGCCAGCAGCTTAAGACCGGGACAGGGATCAATGAACACTGAAGCTTTCTTT. The full variable domain, in which reference TRBV11-2 and TRBJ1-1 provide the parts outside the CDR3, is EAGVAQSPRYKIIEKRQSVAFWCNPISGHATLYWYQQILGQGPKLLIQFQNNGVVDDSQLPKDRFSAERLKGVDSTLKIQPAKLEDSAVYLCASSLRPGQGSMNTEAFFGQGTRLTVV.

This clonotype was recorded many times. The chain links TRBV10-3 to TRBJ2-1, with 7 nucleotides matching TRBD2. Per germline, CDR1 ENHRY and CDR2 SYGVKD. The CDR3 is made up of 18 amino acids. Losses at the gene ends were 0 bases for V and 0 bases for J; bases not matched to a gene: 8. CDR3 nucleotides: TGTGCCATCAGTGAGTCACGGGGGGTACTACCCTCCTACAATGAGCAGTTCTTC. It encodes CAISESRGVLPSYNEQFF.

Many counts were recorded for this clonotype. This sequence joins TRBV6-1 and TRBJ2-3; TRBD2 agrees at 8 bases. V gave up 7 bases and J gave up 4 bases; unmatched junction bases: 10. CDR1 and CDR2 from the germline V gene are MNHNS and SASEGT. The CDR3 is 15 amino acids. DNA of the CDR3: TGTGCCAGCACCCCGGGACTAGGCCCGTCAGATACGCAGTATTTT. Residues: CASTPGLGPSDTQYF.

The V gene is TRBV12-3 or TRBV12-4, the J gene TRBJ2-2; tentatively, D is TRBD2 (7 bases). V was pared by 0 bases and J by 5 bases, with 10 bases between. This CDR3 is built from 15 residues. CDR3 amino acids: CASSLAGGPTGELFF. Here the CDR3 DNA reads TGTGCCAGCAGTTTAGCGGGGGGGCCAACCGGGGAGCTGTTTTTT.

Turning to this clonotype: A much larger clone is a single base away; this may be a read error. This chain joins TRBV3-1 and TRBJ1-3; no definite D call. This CDR3 has 14 residues. V dropped 3 bases and J dropped 2 bases, with 8 bases sitting between them. Germline CDR1 reads LGHDT; CDR2 reads YNNKEL (reference sequence). CDR3 sequence reads: CASSQGVTGNTIYF. The CDR3 DNA is TGTGCCAGCAGCCAGGGCGTTACTGGAAACACCATATATTTT.

A few counts support this clonotype. The CDR3 coding sequence is TGTGCCTGGAGTGCCAGCGCGGACAATGAGCAGTTCTTC. This encodes CAWSASADNEQFF. This chain links TRBV30 with TRBJ2-1, with D hard to call. The V gene's germline CDR1 is GTSNPN and CDR2 SVGIG (reference sequence). This CDR3 has 13 residues. V lost 1 base and J 5 bases, leaving 9 bases between the germline ends. Filled out from reference TRBV30 and TRBJ2-1, the complete variable domain reads SQTIHQWPATLVQPVGSPLSLECTVEGTSNPNLYWYRQAAGRGLQLLFYSVGIGQISSEVPQNLSASRPQDRQFILSSKKLLLSDSGFYLCAWSASADNEQFFGPGTRLTVL.

In this sample, this clonotype turned up a few times. The chain employs TRBV7-6 and TRBJ2-5; perhaps TRBD2 as D (5 bases). The CDR3 sequence is 14 residues long. V dropped 5 bases and J dropped 5 bases, with 15 bases sitting between them. Germline V lookup: CDR1 SGHVS, CDR2 FNYEAQ. CDR3 DNA sequence: TGTGCCAGCAGCGCTAGCCCCCTTGGGGAGACCCAGTACTTC. This encodes CASSASPLGETQYF.

The V call is TRBV7-9, the J call TRBJ1-1; 8 positions match TRBD1. This CDR3 has 15 residues. Germline CDR1 is SEHNR and CDR2 is FQNEAQ (reference sequence). Unmatched junction bases numbered 12, after V lost 3 bases and J lost 9 bases. This chain's CDR3 is CASSFGGNQGAKAFF. The DNA of the CDR3 is TGTGCCAGCAGCTTTGGAGGTAATCAGGGGGCGAAAGCTTTCTTT. The entire variable domain, with the rest obtained from reference TRBV7-9 and TRBJ1-1, is as follows: DTGVSQNPRHKITKRGQNVTFRCDPISEHNRLYWYRQTLGQGPEFLTYFQNEAQLEKSRLLSDRFSAERPKGSFSTLEIQRTEQGDSAMYLCASSFGGNQGAKAFFGQGTRLTVV.

This clonotype was observed at least ten times. The gene calls are TRBV2 and TRBJ2-7, with D tentatively TRBD2 (6 bases). The CDR3 has 12 residues. Germline values: CDR1 SNHLY, CDR2 FYNNEI. The V and J ends lost 11 bases and 4 bases respectively, with 15 bases between them. The chain's CDR3 is CAYVRGKYEQYF. DNA for the CDR3: TGTGCCTATGTGCGGGGTAAATACGAGCAGTACTTC.

This clonotype was counted many times. J is TRBJ1-1 and V is TRBV5-6, with D unresolved. CDR1 is SGHDT, CDR2 YYEEEE, per germline. The CDR3 runs to 16 residues. V was clipped by 4 bases and J by 0 bases, with 16 bases between them. This chain's CDR3 is CASSQGFAGMNTEAFF. DNA for the CDR3: TGTGCCAGCAGCCAAGGCTTTGCGGGGATGAACACTGAAGCTTTCTTT. Based on the CDR3 plus reference TRBV5-6 and TRBJ1-1, the full variable domain is DAGVTQSPTHLIKTRGQQVTLRCSPKSGHDTVSWYQQALGQGPQFIFQYYEEEERQRGNFPDRFSGHQFPNYSSELNVNALLLGDSALYLCASSQGFAGMNTEAFFGQGTRLTVV.

Many counts were recorded for this clonotype. V gene TRBV5-1 combines with J gene TRBJ1-5; 8 nucleotides align to TRBD1. The V segment lost 4 bases and the J segment 6 bases; nucleotides outside the gene matches: 6. Germline loops: CDR1 SGHRS, CDR2 YFSETQ. The CDR3 contains 14 residues. The CDR3 bases are TGCGCCAGCAGCGGACAGGGTGGGTTTCAGCCCCAGCATTTT. This sequence encodes CASSGQGGFQPQHF.

This clonotype was seen ten or more times. The V and J genes are TRBV5-8 and TRBJ1-1, with TRBD1 as a possible D gene (5 bases). Germline CDR1 reads SGHTS; CDR2 reads YDEGEE. There are 15 residues in the CDR3. Trimming shortened V by 1 base and J by 1 base, and 11 bases separated the two germline ends. The CDR3 DNA reads as TGTGCCAGCAGCTTGTCAGGGAGGGAGAACACTGAAGCTTTCTTT. It is translated as CASSLSGRENTEAFF.

This clonotype was seen many times. This rearrangement joins TRBV6-5 to TRBJ1-1; D not certain. The CDR3 runs 11 residues. Per germline, CDR1 MNHEY and CDR2 SVGAGI. V lost 2 bases, J lost 7 bases, and 5 bases lay in between. The CDR3 protein is CASSYGFEAFF. The CDR3, as DNA: TGTGCCAGCAGTTACGGGTTTGAAGCTTTCTTT.